One sample yielded the 7 T cell receptor beta chains listed below, sequenced in a study of cytomegalovirus exposure and HLA in healthy donors. Using immunoSEQ multiplex PCR, the repertoire was profiled, and TCRdb retains in-frame clones only, with some absent. This sample has fewer than 150,000 clones, with 88% found just once. The sequencing input was PBMCs. These TCRs come from a woman younger than 35 in good health and CMV-seropositive.

Here the CDR3 reads CASSGQGVETQYF. The CDR3 DNA reads TGTGCCAGCAGTGGACAGGGGGTAGAGACCCAGTACTTC. This chain uses TRBV2 with TRBJ2-5; 9 nucleotides match TRBD1. The CDR3 spans 13 residues. Germline V lookup: CDR1 SNHLY, CDR2 FYNNEI. Trimming removed 4 bases from V and 4 bases from J; junction bases left unmatched: 1.

The CDR3, as DNA: TGCAGCGTACGACAGGATAGCAATCAGCCCCAGCATTTT. It specifies CSVRQDSNQPQHF. This sequence joins TRBV29-1 and TRBJ1-5, with D perhaps TRBD1 (6 bases). Germline V gene sequence: CDR1 SQVTM, CDR2 ANQGSEA. V lost 6 bases to trimming and J lost 0 bases, with 9 bases between them. The CDR3 contains 13 residues.

V is TRBV4-1 and J is TRBJ2-2; D gene unclear. This CDR3 is built from 15 residues. Trimming took off 1 base at V and 0 bases at J, with 6 bases between the two ends. Germline V CDR1 and CDR2: MGHRA, YSYEKL. As DNA, the CDR3 is TGCGCCAGCAGCCAAGGACTGACGAACACCGGGGAGCTGTTTTTT. It specifies CASSQGLTNTGELFF.

This clone turned up a few times. V usage is TRBV6-5 and J usage is TRBJ1-2, with a tentative D call TRBD1 (6 bases). Between the trimmed V and J ends, which lost 6 bases and 3 bases, there was a span of 17 bases. Germline loops: CDR1 MNHEY, CDR2 SVGAGI. The CDR3 extends over 15 amino acids. CDR3 sequence: CASSLDGQHYYGYTF. The CDR3 region has the DNA TGTGCCAGCAGCCTGGACGGACAGCATTACTATGGCTACACCTTC.

The chain links TRBV19 to TRBJ1-5; a possible D gene is TRBD1 (6 bases). The CDR3 sequence is 15 residues long. Trimming shortened V by 1 base and J by 7 bases, and 14 bases separated the two germline ends. Germline CDR1 reads LNHDA; CDR2 reads SQIVND (reference sequence). CDR3: CASSIAQGSWQPQHF. The DNA for the CDR3 is TGTGCCAGTAGTATAGCCCAGGGGTCATGGCAGCCCCAGCATTTT.

The rearrangement links TRBV10-2 to TRBJ2-7, with a possible D match to TRBD2 (5 bases). V dropped 6 bases and J dropped 3 bases, with 12 bases sitting between them. CDR1 is WSHSY, CDR2 SAAADI, per germline. The CDR3 length is 13 residues. CDR3 DNA sequence: TGCGCCAGCAGCGCCCGTCGGGGCTACGAGCAGTACTTC. Protein: CASSARRGYEQYF.

V and J are TRBV18 and TRBJ1-5; D is perhaps TRBD1 (5 bases). The germline CDR1 and CDR2 sequences are KGHSH and LQKENI. This CDR3 is built from 13 residues. With 4 bases removed from V and 7 bases from J, the gap between germline ends came to 11 bases. The CDR3 DNA follows: TGTGCCAGCTCACAGGGTGGGGGGCAGCCCCAGCATTTT. The encoded protein is CASSQGGGQPQHF. The whole variable domain, filled in from reference TRBV18 and TRBJ1-5, reads NAGVMQNPRHLVRRRGQEARLRCSPMKGHSHVYWYRQLPEEGLKFMVYLQKENIIDESGMPKERFSAEFPKEGPSILRIQQVVRGDSAAYFCASSQGGGQPQHFGDGTRLSIL.